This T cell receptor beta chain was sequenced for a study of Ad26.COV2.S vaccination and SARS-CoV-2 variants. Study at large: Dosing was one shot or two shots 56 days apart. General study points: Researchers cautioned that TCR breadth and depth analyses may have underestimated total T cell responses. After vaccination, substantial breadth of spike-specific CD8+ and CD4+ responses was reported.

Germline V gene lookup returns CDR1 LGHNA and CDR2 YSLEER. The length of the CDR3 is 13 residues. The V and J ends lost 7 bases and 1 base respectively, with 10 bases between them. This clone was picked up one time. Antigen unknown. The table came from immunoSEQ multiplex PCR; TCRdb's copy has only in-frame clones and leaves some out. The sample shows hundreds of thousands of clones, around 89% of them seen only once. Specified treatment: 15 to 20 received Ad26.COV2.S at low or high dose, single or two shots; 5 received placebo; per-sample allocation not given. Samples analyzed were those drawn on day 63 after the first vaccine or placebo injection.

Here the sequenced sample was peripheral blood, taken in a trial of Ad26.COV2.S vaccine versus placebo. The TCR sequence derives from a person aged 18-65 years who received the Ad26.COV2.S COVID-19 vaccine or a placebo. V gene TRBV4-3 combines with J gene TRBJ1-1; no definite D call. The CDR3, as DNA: TGCGCCAGCAACTACTTAGGGAACACTGAAGCTTTCTTT. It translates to CASNYLGNTEAFF.